This T cell receptor beta chain derives from a study of shared clonotypes between healthy human individuals. Trimming cost V 4 bases and J 4 bases, with 13 bases left between them. Germline V gene sequence: CDR1 MNHNS, CDR2 SASEGT. The CDR3 is 14 amino acids. An even split of each subset's genomic DNA across several immunoSEQ plates was performed. Clones were read by immunoSEQ multiplex PCR, and TCRdb kept only the in-frame ones, dropping some. The top ten clones hold 13% of a sample with 400,000 to 600,000 clones, more than 75% of them seen once. Donors were healthy HIV-negative adults without recent acute infections or vaccinations.

The V gene is TRBV6-1, the J gene TRBJ1-1; possible D gene TRBD1, 5 bases. The source material was PBMCs. This TCR derives from a middle-aged woman in good health. Some clones in this sample may be carry-over from other donors' samples. DNA for the CDR3: TGTGCCAGCAGTGCGACTGGGGGGACCACTGAAGCTTTCTTT. Translation: CASSATGGTTEAFF.